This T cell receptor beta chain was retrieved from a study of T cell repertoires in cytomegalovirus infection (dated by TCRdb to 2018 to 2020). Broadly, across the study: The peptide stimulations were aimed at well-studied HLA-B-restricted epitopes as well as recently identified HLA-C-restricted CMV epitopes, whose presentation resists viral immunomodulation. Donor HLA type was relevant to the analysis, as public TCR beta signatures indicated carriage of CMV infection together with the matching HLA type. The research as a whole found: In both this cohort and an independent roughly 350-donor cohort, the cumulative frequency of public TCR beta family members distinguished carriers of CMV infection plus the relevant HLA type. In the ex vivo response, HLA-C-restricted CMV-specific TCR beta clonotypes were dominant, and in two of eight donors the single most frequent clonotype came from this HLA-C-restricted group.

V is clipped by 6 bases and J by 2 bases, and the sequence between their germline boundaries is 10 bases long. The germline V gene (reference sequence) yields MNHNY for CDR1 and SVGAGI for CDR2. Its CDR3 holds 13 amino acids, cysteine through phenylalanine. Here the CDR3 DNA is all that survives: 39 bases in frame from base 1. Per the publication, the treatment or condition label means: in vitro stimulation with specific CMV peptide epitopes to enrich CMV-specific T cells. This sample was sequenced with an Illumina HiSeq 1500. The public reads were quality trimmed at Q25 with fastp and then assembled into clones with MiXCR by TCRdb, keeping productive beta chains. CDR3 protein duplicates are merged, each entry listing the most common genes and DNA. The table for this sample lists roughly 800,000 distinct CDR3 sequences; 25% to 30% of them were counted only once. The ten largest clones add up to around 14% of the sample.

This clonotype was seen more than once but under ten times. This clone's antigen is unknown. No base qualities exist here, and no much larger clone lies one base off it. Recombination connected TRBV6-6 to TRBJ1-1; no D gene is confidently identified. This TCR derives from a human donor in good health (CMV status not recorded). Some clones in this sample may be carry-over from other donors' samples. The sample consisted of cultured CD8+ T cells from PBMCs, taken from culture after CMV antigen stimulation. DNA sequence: TGTGCCAGCAGCTCCATACCCAACACTGAAGCTTTCTTT. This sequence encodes CASSSIPNTEAFF.